These 23 T cell receptor beta chains were sequenced from one sample in a study of regulatory T cells in long-lasting Graves disease. With iRepertoire HTBI primers and Arm-PCR of CDR3 regions, TCR beta libraries were built. From the multiplex PCR reads, TCRdb called clonotypes with MiXCR, one entry per CDR3 protein. The repertoire includes roughly 380,000 distinct CDR3 sequences, 15% of them detected once, and over 20% sits in the top ten. Time point given: newly diagnosed GD, antithyroid drugs for less than 3 months. From RNA extracted from PBMCs, the TCR library was made. The material was peripheral blood mononuclear cells (PBMCs), obtained at new diagnosis, from a patient treated with antithyroid drugs. The receptor set was obtained from a female donor with Graves disease.

CDR3: CASSATGDGTGGINEQFF. The CDR3 DNA reads as TGTGCCAGCAGCGCCACAGGGGACGGGACAGGAGGAATCAATGAGCAGTTCTTC. The rearrangement uses TRBV11-2 and TRBJ2-1; 8 bases map to TRBD1. Germline V lookup: CDR1 SGHAT, CDR2 FQNNGV. V lost 5 bases and J lost 6; bases outside the gene matches: 18. The CDR3 has 18 amino acids.

This clonotype came up a few times. This chain uses TRBV10-3 with TRBJ2-5; D is unclear. Germline CDR1 is ENHRY and CDR2 is SYGVKD. The CDR3 is made up of 13 amino acids. The germline V and J ends were trimmed by 2 bases and 4 bases, with 8 bases remaining between them. The CDR3, as DNA: TGTGCCATCAGTGAGAGGGTTGGAGAGACCCAGTACTTC. This gives the protein CAISERVGETQYF.

V is TRBV5-4 and J is TRBJ2-7; TRBD1 or TRBD2 may be the D gene (5 bases each). Germline loops: CDR1 SGHNT, CDR2 YYREEE (reference sequence). This CDR3 spans 14 amino acids. V was shortened by 2 bases and J by 4 bases, with 13 bases between the two germline ends. The CDR3 bases are TGTGCCAGCAGCTTAAGGGACGGAGTTTACGAGCAGTACTTC. This translates into CASSLRDGVYEQYF.

In this sample, this clonotype turned up once. This chain joins TRBV12-3 or TRBV12-4 and TRBJ2-3; 7 nucleotides line up with TRBD1. The junction had 10 bases not matched to a gene; V was cut back by 5 bases and J by 2 bases. The CDR3 length is 16 residues. This chain's CDR3 is CASSHALQGLTDTQYF. The CDR3 DNA sequence: TGTGCCAGCAGTCATGCCCTACAGGGGCTCACAGATACGCAGTATTTT.

V gene TRBV12-3 or TRBV12-4 combines with J gene TRBJ1-1; 11 positions agree with TRBD1. J was trimmed by 1 base and V by 2 bases; bases with no gene match: 6. The CDR3 covers 17 residues. CDR3 bases: TGTGCCAGCAGTTTACGGGGACAGGGGGGTTGGAACACTGAAGCTTTCTTT. Translation: CASSLRGQGGWNTEAFF.

This clonotype was seen ten or more times. V and J are TRBV18 and TRBJ2-1; D possibly uses TRBD1 or TRBD2 (5 bases each). The CDR3 has 14 amino acids. Germline CDR1 and CDR2: KGHSH and LQKENI. Trimming removed 6 bases from V and 8 bases from J, with 17 bases in between. This chain's CDR3 is CASSPPRLGDEQFF. The CDR3, as DNA: TGTGCCAGCTCCCCTCCTCGTCTGGGGGATGAGCAGTTCTTC.

Concerning this clonotype: A read error is the likely source, as a far larger clone sits one nucleotide away. This chain joins TRBV7-9 and TRBJ1-4; maybe TRBD1 (5 bases). V was trimmed by 4 bases and J by 13 bases, leaving 19 bases between them. The CDR3 has 14 amino acids. Germline V gene data show CDR1 as SEHNR and CDR2 as FQNEAQ (reference sequence). The CDR3 sequence is CASSWMGPEGILFF. As DNA, the CDR3 is TGTGCCAGCAGCTGGATGGGGCCCGAAGGAATACTGTTTTTT.

For the CDR3, the DNA is TGTGCCAGCAGACCGCTTAGCCCCTACGAGCAGTACTTC. Its translation is CASRPLSPYEQYF. The genes are TRBV6-2 or TRBV6-3 and TRBJ2-7; no reliable D call. Germline V gives CDR1 MNHEY, CDR2 SVGEGT. V gave up 6 bases and J gave up 2 bases, with 11 bases separating them. The CDR3 is 13 residues long.

V is TRBV10-3 and J is TRBJ1-6; no firm D call. CDR1 and CDR2 from the germline V gene are ENHRY and SYGVKD. The V gene lost 10 bases and the J gene lost 5 bases, with 9 bases spanning the gap. The CDR3 covers 12 residues. CDR3 sequence: CASQDHNSPLHF. CDR3 nucleotide sequence: TGTGCCAGCCAAGACCATAATTCACCCCTCCACTTT.

A few counts support this clonotype. This sequence joins TRBV5-1 and TRBJ2-1, with 8 bases matching TRBD2. V gave up 4 bases and J gave up 8 bases; unmatched junction bases: 8. This CDR3 spans 14 amino acids. Per germline, CDR1 SGHRS and CDR2 YFSETQ. The CDR3 spells CASSPRGLAHEQFF. The CDR3 nucleotides are TGCGCCAGCAGCCCTCGAGGACTAGCACATGAGCAGTTCTTC. The whole variable domain, remainder taken from reference TRBV5-1 and TRBJ2-1, is KAGVTQTPRYLIKTRGQQVTLSCSPISGHRSVSWYQQTPGQGLQFLFEYFSETQRNKGNFPGRFSGRQFSNSRSEMNVSTLELGDSALYLCASSPRGLAHEQFFGPGTRLTVL.

The chain couples TRBV5-5 to TRBJ2-6; 8 bases align to TRBD2. Losses at the gene ends were 4 bases for V and 6 bases for J; bases not matched to a gene: 9. The CDR3 has 16 amino acids. Germline V gene data show CDR1 as SGHKS and CDR2 as YYEKEE (reference sequence). The CDR3 nucleotides read TGTGCCAGCAGCCGGGGGGGGGGCCGGTCGGCCAACGTCCTGACTTTC. Protein: CASSRGGGRSANVLTF.

This chain links TRBV4-1 with TRBJ2-1, with TRBD2 identical over 13 bases. J lost 5 bases, V lost 2 bases, and 9 bases had no gene match. CDR3 length: 18 residues. Germline CDR1 MGHRA, CDR2 YSYEKL. The CDR3 loop reads CASSQSRTGTSGDNEQFF. In DNA, the CDR3 is TGCGCCAGCAGCCAAAGTCGAACCGGGACTAGCGGGGACAATGAGCAGTTCTTC.

This clonotype was detected many times. The J gene is TRBJ1-6, the V gene TRBV28; 10 bases fit TRBD1. The germline V gene encodes CDR1 MDHEN and CDR2 SYDVKM. This CDR3 has 15 residues. J gave up 9 bases and V 5 bases, and 7 bases lay outside the gene matches. CDR3: CASSRDRGESSPLHF. The CDR3 bases are TGTGCCAGCAGTCGGGACAGGGGAGAGAGTTCACCCCTCCACTTT.

This clonotype was found many times. V gene TRBV27 combines with J gene TRBJ2-7; no clear D gene. V was shortened by 3 bases and J by 0 bases, with 12 bases between the two germline ends. Germline V gives CDR1 MNHEY, CDR2 SMNVEV (reference sequence). The CDR3 spans 15 residues. CDR3 loop: CASSLGSAHSYEQYF. The CDR3 bases are TGTGCCAGCAGTTTGGGGTCCGCCCACTCCTACGAGCAGTACTTC.

This clonotype was seen many times. The chain couples TRBV5-1 to TRBJ2-5, with 9 bases matching TRBD2. CDR1 and CDR2 from the germline V gene are SGHRS and YFSETQ. The CDR3 length is 15 residues. Germline trimming cut 5 bases from V and 1 base from J; bases unmatched to any gene: 6. CDR3 sequence reads: CASSLSSGVQETQYF. CDR3 nucleotides: TGCGCCAGCAGTTTGTCTAGCGGGGTCCAAGAGACCCAGTACTTC.

This clonotype was picked up many times. The chain recombines TRBV11-2 with TRBJ2-5, with 8 bases fitting TRBD2. V trimming: 3 bases; J trimming: 3 bases; junction bases outside the gene matches: 15. The CDR3 extends over 18 amino acids. Per germline, CDR1 SGHAT and CDR2 FQNNGV. The CDR3 DNA reads TGTGCCAGCAGCTTTGTTCTTCGGGCGACTAGCGAGAAAGAGACCCAGTACTTC. This translates into CASSFVLRATSEKETQYF.

This clonotype showed up many times. This chain uses TRBV12-3 or TRBV12-4 with TRBJ2-1, with 15 bases fitting TRBD2. Germline trimming cut 5 bases from V and 7 bases from J; bases unmatched to any gene: 18. The CDR3 is 20 residues long. The CDR3 loop is CASSRRTSGRALPRGNEQFF. The CDR3 DNA sequence: TGTGCCAGCAGTCGTCGGACTAGCGGGAGGGCCCTCCCGAGGGGGAATGAGCAGTTCTTC.

This clonotype was seen many times. The chain recombines TRBV11-2 with TRBJ2-3; TRBD2 agrees at 11 bases. Trimming cost V 1 base and J 5 bases; bases outside gene matches: 17. The germline V gene encodes CDR1 SGHAT and CDR2 FQNNGV. There are 20 residues in the CDR3. CDR3 sequence reads: CASSLVPTLWTSGLGDTQYF. The CDR3 DNA is TGTGCCAGCAGCTTAGTTCCTACCCTCTGGACTAGCGGGCTGGGAGATACGCAGTATTTT. The whole variable domain, filled in from reference TRBV11-2 and TRBJ2-3, reads EAGVAQSPRYKIIEKRQSVAFWCNPISGHATLYWYQQILGQGPKLLIQFQNNGVVDDSQLPKDRFSAERLKGVDSTLKIQPAKLEDSAVYLCASSLVPTLWTSGLGDTQYFGPGTRLTVL.

For this clonotype: One junction end does not reproduce the germline sequence, and a read error may be involved. V usage is TRBV30 and J usage is TRBJ2-7; 8 nucleotides line up with TRBD2. The CDR3 has 14 residues. Germline values: CDR1 GTSNPN, CDR2 SVGIG (reference sequence). The CDR3 protein is CTWSPKAGVQEQYF. The CDR3 DNA follows: TGTACCTGGAGTCCTAAAGCGGGAGTACAGGAGCAGTACTTC.

This chain connects TRBV7-9 to TRBJ2-1; D is unclear. CDR1 SEHNR and CDR2 FQNEAQ come from the germline V gene (reference sequence). CDR3 length equals 15 residues. Trimming cost V 5 bases and J 2 bases, with 13 bases left between them. CDR3 loop: CASSPPVQPYNEQFF. CDR3 in DNA: TGTGCCAGCAGCCCTCCCGTACAACCCTACAATGAGCAGTTCTTC.

This clonotype was seen repeatedly, ten times or more. The chain joins TRBV2 to TRBJ2-3, with D perhaps TRBD2 (6 bases). The germline V gene has CDR1 SNHLY and CDR2 FYNNEI. CDR3 length: 15 residues. V was trimmed by 6 bases and J by 0 bases, leaving 13 bases between them. The CDR3 nucleotides are TGTGCCAGCAGCGAAACGGGACTCAGCACAGATACGCAGTATTTT. The encoded protein is CASSETGLSTDTQYF.

V gene TRBV10-3 combines with J gene TRBJ2-1; 13 bases are a match to TRBD2. Per germline, CDR1 ENHRY and CDR2 SYGVKD. The CDR3 covers 15 residues. V gave up 10 bases and J gave up 2 bases; unmatched junction bases: 5. Here the CDR3 DNA reads TGTGCCACCGTAGGGACTAGCGGGGCCTACAATGAGCAGTTCTTC. This translates into CATVGTSGAYNEQFF.

Many counts were recorded for this clonotype. The chain employs TRBV20-1 and TRBJ1-4; TRBD1 matches at 8 bases. This CDR3 is built from 14 residues. The germline CDR1 and CDR2 sequences are DFQATT and SNEGSKA (reference sequence). Losses at the gene ends were 0 bases for V and 8 bases for J; bases not matched to a gene: 5. CDR3 amino acids: CSARDYRGDEKLFF. In DNA, the CDR3 is TGCAGTGCTAGAGATTACAGGGGGGACGAAAAACTGTTTTTT.